Following are 3 T cell receptor beta chains from one sample sequenced in a study of breast tumors, draining lymph nodes, adjacent tissues listed by TCRdb under 2016. The lymph node samples were taken from the axillary draining lymph nodes of breast cancer patients. Library method: multiplex PCR. The sample was run on an Illumina HiSeq 2000. TCRdb itself trimmed the public reads at Q25 with fastp, ran MiXCR and retained productive beta chains. Rows matching on CDR3 protein sequence are summarized as one entry with the most common DNA and genes. The table for this sample lists about 170,000 distinct CDR3 sequences; 30% to 40% of them were counted only once. The leading ten clones occupy 3% to 4% of the sample. The sample taken for sequencing was axillary lymph node tissue. These receptors were obtained from a female donor with breast cancer. Some clones in this sample may be carry-over from other donors' samples.

This clonotype has a count of ten or more. The CDR3 spells CASSQGTGGLGNQPQHF. For the CDR3, the DNA is TGTGCCAGCAGCCAAGGGACAGGGGGCTTGGGCAATCAGCCCCAGCATTTT. The V and J genes are TRBV3-1 and TRBJ1-5, with 11 bases fitting TRBD1. The CDR3 sequence is 17 residues long. V gave up 1 base and J gave up 2 bases; unmatched junction bases: 4. The V gene's germline CDR1 is LGHDT and CDR2 YNNKEL (reference sequence).

This clonotype has ten or more counts. The V gene is TRBV4-1, the J gene TRBJ2-7; TRBD2 aligns across 9 bases. The germline gives CDR1 MGHRA, CDR2 YSYEKL. V trimming: 3 bases; J trimming: 6 bases; junction bases outside the gene matches: 6. The CDR3 runs to 14 residues. Here the CDR3 DNA reads TGCGCCAGCAGCCACTTAGCGGGAGCTAGCGAGCAGTACTTC. This sequence encodes CASSHLAGASEQYF.

As concerns this clonotype: One junction end does not reproduce the germline sequence, and a read error may be involved. In nucleotides, the CDR3 is TGTGTCAGCAGTGCCCAACTAGCGGGGCAGGGGATTTCACCCCTCCACTTT. This sequence encodes CVSSAQLAGQGISPLHF. The rearrangement joins TRBV6-1 to TRBJ1-6; D is perhaps TRBD1 (6 bases). The CDR3 is made up of 17 amino acids. Per germline, CDR1 MNHNS and CDR2 SASEGT.